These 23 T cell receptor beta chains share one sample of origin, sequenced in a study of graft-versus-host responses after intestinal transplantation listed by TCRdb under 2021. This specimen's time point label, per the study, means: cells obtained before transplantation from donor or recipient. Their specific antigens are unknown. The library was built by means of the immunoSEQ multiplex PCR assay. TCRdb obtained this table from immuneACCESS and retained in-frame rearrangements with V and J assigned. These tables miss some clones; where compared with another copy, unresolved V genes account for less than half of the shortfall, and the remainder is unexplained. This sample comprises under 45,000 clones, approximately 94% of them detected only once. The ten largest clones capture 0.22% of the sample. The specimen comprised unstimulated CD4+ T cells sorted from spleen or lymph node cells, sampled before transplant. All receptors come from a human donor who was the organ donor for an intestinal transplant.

The CDR3 protein is CASSIAGYSYNEQFF. CDR3 sequence (DNA): TGTGCCAGTAGTATCGCCGGCTACTCCTACAATGAGCAGTTCTTC. The chain is built from TRBV19 and TRBJ2-1; the D is unclear. The CDR3 length is 15 residues. Germline V gene sequence: CDR1 LNHDA, CDR2 SQIVND (reference sequence). Trimming removed 3 bases from V and 0 bases from J, with 9 bases in between.

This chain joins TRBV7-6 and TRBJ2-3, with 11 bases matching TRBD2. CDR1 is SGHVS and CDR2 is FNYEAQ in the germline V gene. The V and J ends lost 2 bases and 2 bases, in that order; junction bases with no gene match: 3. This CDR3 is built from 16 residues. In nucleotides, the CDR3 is TGTGCCAGCAGCTTAACTAGCGGGGGCCTCACAGATACGCAGTATTTT. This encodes CASSLTSGGLTDTQYF.

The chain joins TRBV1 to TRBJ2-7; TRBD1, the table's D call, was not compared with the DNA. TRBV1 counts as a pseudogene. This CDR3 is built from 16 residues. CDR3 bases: TGCACCAGCAGCCACTCGAGAGGACAGGCGAATTACGTGTTGGACTTC. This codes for CTSSHSRGQANYVLDF.

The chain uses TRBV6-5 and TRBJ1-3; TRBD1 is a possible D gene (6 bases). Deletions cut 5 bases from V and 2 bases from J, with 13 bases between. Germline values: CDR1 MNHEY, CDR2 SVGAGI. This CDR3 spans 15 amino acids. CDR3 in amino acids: CASSTVRGTGNTIYF. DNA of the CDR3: TGTGCCAGCAGTACAGTCAGGGGAACTGGAAACACCATATATTTT.

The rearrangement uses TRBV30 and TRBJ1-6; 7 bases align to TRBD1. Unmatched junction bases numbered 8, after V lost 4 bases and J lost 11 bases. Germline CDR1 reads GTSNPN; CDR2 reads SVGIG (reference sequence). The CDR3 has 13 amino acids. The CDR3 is CAWNNKGQTPLHF. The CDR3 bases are TGTGCCTGGAACAATAAGGGACAGACACCCCTCCACTTT.

The CDR3 bases are TGCGCCAGCAGCGTTTGGAACAGGGGAGGGGAGACCCAGTACTTC. It translates to CASSVWNRGGETQYF. J is TRBJ2-5 and V is TRBV5-1; D possibly uses TRBD1 or TRBD2 (7 bases each). The CDR3 spans 15 residues. CDR1 is SGHRS, CDR2 YFSETQ, per germline. V was shortened by 4 bases and J by 5 bases, with 18 bases between the two germline ends. The entire variable domain, with the rest obtained from reference TRBV5-1 and TRBJ2-5, is as follows: KAGVTQTPRYLIKTRGQQVTLSCSPISGHRSVSWYQQTPGQGLQFLFEYFSETQRNKGNFPGRFSGRQFSNSRSEMNVSTLELGDSALYLCASSVWNRGGETQYFGPGTRLLVL.

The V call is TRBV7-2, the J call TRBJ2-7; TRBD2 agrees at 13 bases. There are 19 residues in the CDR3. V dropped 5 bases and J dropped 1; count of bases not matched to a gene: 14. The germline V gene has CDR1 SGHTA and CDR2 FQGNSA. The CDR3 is CASSPHDGLAGDPSYEQYF. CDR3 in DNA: TGTGCCAGCAGCCCCCATGATGGACTAGCGGGAGATCCTTCCTACGAGCAGTACTTC.

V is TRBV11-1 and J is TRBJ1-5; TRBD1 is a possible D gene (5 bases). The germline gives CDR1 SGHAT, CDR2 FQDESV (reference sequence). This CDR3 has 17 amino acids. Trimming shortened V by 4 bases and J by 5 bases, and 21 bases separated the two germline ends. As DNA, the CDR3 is TGTGCCAGCAGCTCAAGAGGGATGGCTCGGGGCGATCAGCCCCAGCATTTT. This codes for CASSSRGMARGDQPQHF.

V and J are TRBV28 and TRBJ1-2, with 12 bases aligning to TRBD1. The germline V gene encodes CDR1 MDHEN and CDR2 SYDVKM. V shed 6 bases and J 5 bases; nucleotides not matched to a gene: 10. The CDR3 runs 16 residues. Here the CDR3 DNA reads TGTGCCAGCAGGTCCTCCGGGACAGGGGGCAAGTATGGCTACACCTTC. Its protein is CASRSSGTGGKYGYTF.

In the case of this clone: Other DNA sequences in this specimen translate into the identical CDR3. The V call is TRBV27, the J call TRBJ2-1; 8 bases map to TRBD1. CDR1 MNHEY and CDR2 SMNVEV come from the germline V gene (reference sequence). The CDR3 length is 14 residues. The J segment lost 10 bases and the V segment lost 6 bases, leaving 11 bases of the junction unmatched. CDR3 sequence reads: CASSRRTGRSEQFF. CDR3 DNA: TGTGCCAGCAGCCGGCGGACAGGGCGTAGCGAGCAGTTCTTC.

DNA for the CDR3: TGTGCCAGCAGCTTCCGGCGGGGGGGCCTTGGGACAGATACGCAGTATTTT. Its protein product is CASSFRRGGLGTDTQYF. This sequence joins TRBV5-6 and TRBJ2-3; TRBD2 matches 9 bases. Losses at the gene ends were 2 bases for V and 3 bases for J; bases not matched to a gene: 10. From germline, CDR1 is SGHDT and CDR2 YYEEEE. There are 17 residues in the CDR3.

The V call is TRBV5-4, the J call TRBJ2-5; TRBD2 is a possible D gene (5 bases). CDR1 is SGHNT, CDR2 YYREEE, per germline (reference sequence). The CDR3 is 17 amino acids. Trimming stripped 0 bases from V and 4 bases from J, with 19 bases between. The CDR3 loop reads CASSLALSLVSGETQYF. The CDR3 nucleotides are TGTGCCAGCAGCTTGGCCCTCTCACTAGTTTCGGGAGAGACCCAGTACTTC.

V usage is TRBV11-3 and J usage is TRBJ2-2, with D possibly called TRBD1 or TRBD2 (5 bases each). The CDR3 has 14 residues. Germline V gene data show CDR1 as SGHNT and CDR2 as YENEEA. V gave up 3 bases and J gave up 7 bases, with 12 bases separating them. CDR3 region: CASSFGAVSGELFF. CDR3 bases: TGTGCCAGCAGCTTCGGGGCAGTGAGCGGGGAGCTGTTTTTT.

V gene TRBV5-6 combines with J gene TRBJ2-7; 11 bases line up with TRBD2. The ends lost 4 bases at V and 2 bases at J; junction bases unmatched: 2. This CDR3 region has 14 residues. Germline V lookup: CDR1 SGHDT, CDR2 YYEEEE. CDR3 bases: TGTGCCAGCAGCCTTAGCGGGGGGGCCTACGAGCAGTACTTC. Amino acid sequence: CASSLSGGAYEQYF.

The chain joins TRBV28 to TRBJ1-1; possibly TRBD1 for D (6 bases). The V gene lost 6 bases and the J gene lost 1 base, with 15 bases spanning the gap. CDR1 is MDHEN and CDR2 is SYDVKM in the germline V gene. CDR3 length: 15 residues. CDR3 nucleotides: TGTGCCAGCAGAGCTCCGGGGGGGCGGAACACTGAAGCTTTCTTT. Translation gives CASRAPGGRNTEAFF.

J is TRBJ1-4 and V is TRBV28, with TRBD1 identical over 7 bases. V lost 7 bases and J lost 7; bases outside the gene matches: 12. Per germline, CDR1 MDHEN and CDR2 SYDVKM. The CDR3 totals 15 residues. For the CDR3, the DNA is TGTGCCAGCACCGCAACCCCAGGGGGAAGTGAAAAACTGTTTTTT. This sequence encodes CASTATPGGSEKLFF.

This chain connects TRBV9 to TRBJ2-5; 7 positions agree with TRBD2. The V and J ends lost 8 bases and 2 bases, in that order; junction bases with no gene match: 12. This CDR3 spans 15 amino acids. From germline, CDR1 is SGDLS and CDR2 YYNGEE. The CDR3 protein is CASTLGGVPQETQYF. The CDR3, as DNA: TGTGCCAGTACCTTGGGGGGGGTGCCGCAAGAGACCCAGTACTTC.

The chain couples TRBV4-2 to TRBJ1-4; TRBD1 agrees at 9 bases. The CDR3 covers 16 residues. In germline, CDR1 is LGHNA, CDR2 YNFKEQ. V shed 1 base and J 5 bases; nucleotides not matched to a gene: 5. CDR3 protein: CASSQVGGTGNEKLFF. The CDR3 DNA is TGTGCCAGCAGCCAAGTTGGGGGGACAGGGAATGAAAAACTGTTTTTT.

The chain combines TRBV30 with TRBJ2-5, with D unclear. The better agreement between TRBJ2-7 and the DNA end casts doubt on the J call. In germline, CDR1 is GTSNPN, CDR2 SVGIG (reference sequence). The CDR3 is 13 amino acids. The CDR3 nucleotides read TGTGCCTGGAGTCCAGTACGCTCCTACGAGCAGTACTTC. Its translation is CAWSPVRSYEQYF.

CDR3 loop: CASSYGLAETQYF. The CDR3 DNA is TGTGCCAGCAGTTATGGGCTAGCGGAGACCCAGTACTTC. The V call is TRBV6-5, the J call TRBJ2-5, with D possibly being TRBD2 (6 bases). This CDR3 is 13 amino acids long. With 3 bases removed from V and 5 bases from J, the gap between germline ends came to 10 bases. Germline CDR1 and CDR2: MNHEY and SVGAGI.

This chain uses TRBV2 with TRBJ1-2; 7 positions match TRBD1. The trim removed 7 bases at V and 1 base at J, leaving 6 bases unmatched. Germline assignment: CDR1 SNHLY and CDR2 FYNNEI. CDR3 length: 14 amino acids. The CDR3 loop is CASKGDSDNYGYTF. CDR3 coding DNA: TGTGCCAGCAAGGGGGACAGCGATAACTATGGCTACACCTTC.

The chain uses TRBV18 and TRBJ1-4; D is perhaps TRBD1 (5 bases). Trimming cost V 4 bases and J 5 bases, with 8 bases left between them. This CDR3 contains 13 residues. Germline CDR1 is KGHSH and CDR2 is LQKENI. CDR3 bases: TGTGCCAGCTCACTCGACAGAAATGAAAAACTGTTTTTT. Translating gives CASSLDRNEKLFF.

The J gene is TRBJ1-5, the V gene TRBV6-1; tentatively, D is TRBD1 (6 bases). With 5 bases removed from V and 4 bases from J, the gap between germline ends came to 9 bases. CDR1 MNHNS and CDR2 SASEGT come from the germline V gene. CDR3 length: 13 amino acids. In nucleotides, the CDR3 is TGTGCCAGCAGTCTACAGGGAAATCAGCCCCAGCATTTT. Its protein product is CASSLQGNQPQHF.